The rows below give T cell receptor beta chains drawn from one sample of a study of cytomegalovirus exposure and HLA in healthy donors. The assay was immunoSEQ multiplex PCR, and TCRdb's table has in-frame clones only and misses some. This sample carries 100,000 to 150,000 clones, approximately 79% of them seen once, and the ten largest clones take 1.1%. The sample was PBMCs. These TCRs come from a male donor in good health and CMV-seronegative. Both conserved end residues are part of each CDR3. The D gene is left open where the match is weak. Clone size is stated in some rows and not others, as once, few, many or a class when expanded.

>TRBJ1-1|-|-|TRBV6-5
TGTGCCAGCAGTTACGACGGGGTTGGTGGCACTGAAGCTTTCTTT
CASSYDGVGGTEAFF
>TRBJ2-3|-|-|TRBV5-4
TGTGCCAGCAGCTTGGAGGGGAGTAGGGAGGCAGATACGCAGTATTTT
CASSLEGSREADTQYF
>TRBJ2-1|TRBD2|-|TRBV5-4
TGTGCCAGCAGCAAAACCAGCGGGGGCTCCTACAATGAGCAGTTCTTC
CASSKTSGGSYNEQFF
>TRBJ1-3|-|-|TRBV4-3
TGCGCCAGCAGCCAAGACACATACTCTGGAAACACCATATATTTT
CASSQDTYSGNTIYF
>TRBJ2-7|TRBD1|-|TRBV5-1
TGCGCCAGCAGCTTGACCCATACAGGGGACTACGAGCAGTACTTC
CASSLTHTGDYEQYF
>TRBJ1-2|-|-|TRBV7-2
TGTGCCAGCAGCTTAGGGAACTCGGGTTATGGCTACACCTTC
CASSLGNSGYGYTF
>TRBJ2-3|TRBD2|once|TRBV19
TGTGCCAGTAGTATAAGACATACTAGCGGGGGTAACACAGATACGCAGTATTTT
CASSIRHTSGGNTDTQYF
>TRBJ1-4|-|few|TRBV6-5
TGTGCCAGCAGTCCATTAGGACTAACGGGGGAAAAACTGTTTTTT
CASSPLGLTGEKLFF
>TRBJ1-4|-|-|TRBV5-1
TGCGCCAGCAGCTTACAAGGGGAAAGTGAAAAACTGTTTTTT
CASSLQGESEKLFF
>TRBJ1-1|TRBD1|few|TRBV4-3
TGCGCCAGCAGCCAAGAGTATGCGATGGGACAGGGCGGCACTGAAGCTTTCTTT
CASSQEYAMGQGGTEAFF
>TRBJ2-5|-|-|TRBV2
TGTGCCAGCGGAGGGCCGGAGACCCAGTACTTC
CASGGPETQYF
>TRBJ2-5|-|-|TRBV7-7
TGTGCTAGCAGCTTATATGGACTCGAGGAAGAGACCCAGTACTTC
CASSLYGLEEETQYF
>TRBJ1-2|TRBD1|-|TRBV29-1
TGCAGCGTTGAAGTAGTGGGACAGGGCGGCTATGGCTACACCTTC
CSVEVVGQGGYGYTF
>TRBJ2-7|TRBD2|-|TRBV6-1
TGTGCCAGCAGTGTGAAACTAGCGCCCTACGAGCAGTACTTC
CASSVKLAPYEQYF
>TRBJ1-6|-|-|TRBV10-3
TGTGCCATCAGTGGGTTGGAGGGGAATTCACCCCTCCACTTT
CAISGLEGNSPLHF
>TRBJ1-3|-|-|TRBV5-8
TGTGCCAGCAGCCGGTTGATCTACCAAGGGGCCTCTGGAAACACCATATATTTT
CASSRLIYQGASGNTIYF
>TRBJ2-7|-|-|TRBV6-1
TGTGCCAGCAGTGAAAAGGGGAGGCACGAGCAGTACTTC
CASSEKGRHEQYF
>TRBJ1-4|-|-|TRBV19
TGTGCCAGTAGTCTTCGGATCGTAGCCGGGGAAAAACTGTTTTTT
CASSLRIVAGEKLFF
>TRBJ2-7|TRBD1|once|TRBV7-9
TGTTCCAGCAGCAAATCAGGGGGCGAGGGGTACTTC
CSSSKSGGEGYF
>TRBJ2-2|-|-|TRBV6-6
TGTGCCAGCAGCCTACTCACGGGGATAGACACCGGGGAGCTGTTTTTT
CASSLLTGIDTGELFF
>TRBJ2-3|TRBD2|-|TRBV2
TGTGCCAGCAGGGAGGGGGGAGCGGGGGGAACAGATACGCAGTATTTT
CASREGGAGGTDTQYF
>TRBJ2-5|TRBD1|-|TRBV5-4
TGTGCCAGCAGCACCCCTGACAGGGCCCAAGAGACCCAGTACTTC
CASSTPDRAQETQYF
>TRBJ2-2|-|-|TRBV11-2
TGTGCCAGCAGCTCAATCCGGGGAAACACCGGGGAGCTGTTTTTT
CASSSIRGNTGELFF
>TRBJ2-3|-|-|TRBV30
TGTGCCTGGAGCCCTAGCACAGATACGCAGTATTTT
CAWSPSTDTQYF